This section outlines one T cell receptor beta chain sequence together with its context. A junction boundary mismatches the germline segment, possibly from a read error. Other DNA sequences in this sample translate to the same CDR3. The PCR employed 60 Vbeta primers together with 13 Jbeta primers. Repertoires were generated with immunoSEQ multiplex PCR, while TCRdb's copy carries only in-frame clones and drops some. This sample has some 200,000 clones, with 75% to 85% found just once. The entry originates in a study of cytomegalovirus exposure and HLA in healthy donors. What was sequenced was PBMCs. This clonotype originated in a woman between 50 and 59 years old in good health and CMV-seronegative.

The CDR3 spells CASSSAGATYGYTF. DNA for the CDR3: TGCGCCAGCAGCTCCGCGGGGGCCACCTATGGTTACACCTTC. This chain joins TRBV5-1 and TRBJ1-2, with a weak D call TRBD1 (6 bases). CDR3 length equals 14 residues. The germline CDR1 and CDR2 sequences are SGHRS and YFSETQ.